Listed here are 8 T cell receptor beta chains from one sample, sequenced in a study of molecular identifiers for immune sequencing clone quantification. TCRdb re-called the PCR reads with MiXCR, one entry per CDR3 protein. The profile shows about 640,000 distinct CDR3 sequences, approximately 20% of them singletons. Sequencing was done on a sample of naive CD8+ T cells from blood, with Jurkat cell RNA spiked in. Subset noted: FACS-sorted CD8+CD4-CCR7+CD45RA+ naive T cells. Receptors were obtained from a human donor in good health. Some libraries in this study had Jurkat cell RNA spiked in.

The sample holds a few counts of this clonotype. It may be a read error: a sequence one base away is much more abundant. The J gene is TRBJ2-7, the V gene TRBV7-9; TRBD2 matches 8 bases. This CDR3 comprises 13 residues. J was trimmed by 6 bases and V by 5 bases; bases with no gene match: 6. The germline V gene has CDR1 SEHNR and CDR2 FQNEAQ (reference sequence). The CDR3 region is CASSPGLVSEQYF. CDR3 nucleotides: TGTGCCAGCAGCCCGGGACTAGTCAGCGAGCAGTACTTC.

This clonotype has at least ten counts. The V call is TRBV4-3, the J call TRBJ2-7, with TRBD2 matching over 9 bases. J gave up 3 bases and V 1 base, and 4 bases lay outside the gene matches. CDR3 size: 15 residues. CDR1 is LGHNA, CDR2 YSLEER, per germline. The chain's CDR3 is CASSQARTSVYEQYF. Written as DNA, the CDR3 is TGCGCCAGCAGCCAAGCACGGACTAGCGTCTACGAGCAGTACTTC.

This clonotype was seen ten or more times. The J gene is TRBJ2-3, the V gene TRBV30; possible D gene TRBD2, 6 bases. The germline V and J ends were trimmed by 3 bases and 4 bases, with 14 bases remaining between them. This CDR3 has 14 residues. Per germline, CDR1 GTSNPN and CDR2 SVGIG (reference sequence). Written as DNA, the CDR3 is TGTGCCTGGAGCGGGAGCGCTGGCGCAGATACGCAGTATTTT. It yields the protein CAWSGSAGADTQYF.

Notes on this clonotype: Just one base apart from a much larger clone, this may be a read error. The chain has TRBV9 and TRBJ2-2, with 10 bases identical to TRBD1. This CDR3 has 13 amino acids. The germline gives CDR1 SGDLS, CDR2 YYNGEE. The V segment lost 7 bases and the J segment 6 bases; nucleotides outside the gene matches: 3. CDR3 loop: CASWTGGSGELFF. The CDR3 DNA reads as TGTGCCAGCTGGACAGGGGGTTCCGGGGAGCTGTTTTTT.

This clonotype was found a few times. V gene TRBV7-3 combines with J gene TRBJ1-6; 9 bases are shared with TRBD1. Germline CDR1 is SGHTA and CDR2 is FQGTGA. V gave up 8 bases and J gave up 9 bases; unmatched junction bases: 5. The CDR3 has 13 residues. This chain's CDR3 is CASAQGASSPLHF. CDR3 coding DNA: TGTGCCAGCGCACAGGGGGCTAGTTCACCCCTCCACTTT.

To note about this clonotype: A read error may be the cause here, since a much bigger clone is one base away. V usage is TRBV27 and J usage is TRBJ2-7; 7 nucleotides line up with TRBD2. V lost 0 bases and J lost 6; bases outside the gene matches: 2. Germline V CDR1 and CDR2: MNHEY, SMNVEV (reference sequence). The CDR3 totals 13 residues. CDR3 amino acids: CASSLSSGAEQYF. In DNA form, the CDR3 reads TGTGCCAGCAGTTTATCGAGCGGGGCCGAGCAGTACTTC.

The chain's CDR3 is CASSPRTVANTGELFF. CDR3 nucleotides: TGTGCCAGCAGCCCCCGGACGGTCGCGAACACCGGGGAGCTGTTTTTT. The chain joins TRBV3-1 to TRBJ2-2; no definite D call. CDR1 is LGHDT, CDR2 YNNKEL, per germline (reference sequence). CDR3 length: 16 amino acids. The germline V and J ends were trimmed by 4 bases and 0 bases, with 12 bases remaining between them.

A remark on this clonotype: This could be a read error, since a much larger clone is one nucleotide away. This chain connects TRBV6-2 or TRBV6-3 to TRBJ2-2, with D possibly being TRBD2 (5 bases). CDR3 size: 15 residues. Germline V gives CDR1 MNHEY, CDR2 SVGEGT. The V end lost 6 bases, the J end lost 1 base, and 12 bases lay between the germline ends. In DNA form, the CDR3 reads TGTGCCAGCAGGAAGGACCGGGGGAACACCGGGGAGCTGTTTTTT. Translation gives CASRKDRGNTGELFF.